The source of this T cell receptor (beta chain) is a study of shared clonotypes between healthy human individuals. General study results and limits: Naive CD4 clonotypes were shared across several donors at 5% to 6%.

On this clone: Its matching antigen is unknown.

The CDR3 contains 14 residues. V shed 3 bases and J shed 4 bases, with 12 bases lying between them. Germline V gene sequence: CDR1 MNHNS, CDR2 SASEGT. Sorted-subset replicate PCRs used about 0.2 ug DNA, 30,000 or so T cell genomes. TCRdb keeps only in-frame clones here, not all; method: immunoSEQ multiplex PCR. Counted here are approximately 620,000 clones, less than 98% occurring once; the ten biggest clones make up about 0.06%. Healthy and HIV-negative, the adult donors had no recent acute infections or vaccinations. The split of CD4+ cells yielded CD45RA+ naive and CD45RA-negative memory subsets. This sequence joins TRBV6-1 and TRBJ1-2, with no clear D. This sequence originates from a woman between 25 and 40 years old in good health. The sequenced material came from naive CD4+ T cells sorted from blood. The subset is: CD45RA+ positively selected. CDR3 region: CASSDRRTSYGYTF. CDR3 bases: TGTGCCAGCAGTGACAGGAGAACTTCCTATGGCTACACCTTC.